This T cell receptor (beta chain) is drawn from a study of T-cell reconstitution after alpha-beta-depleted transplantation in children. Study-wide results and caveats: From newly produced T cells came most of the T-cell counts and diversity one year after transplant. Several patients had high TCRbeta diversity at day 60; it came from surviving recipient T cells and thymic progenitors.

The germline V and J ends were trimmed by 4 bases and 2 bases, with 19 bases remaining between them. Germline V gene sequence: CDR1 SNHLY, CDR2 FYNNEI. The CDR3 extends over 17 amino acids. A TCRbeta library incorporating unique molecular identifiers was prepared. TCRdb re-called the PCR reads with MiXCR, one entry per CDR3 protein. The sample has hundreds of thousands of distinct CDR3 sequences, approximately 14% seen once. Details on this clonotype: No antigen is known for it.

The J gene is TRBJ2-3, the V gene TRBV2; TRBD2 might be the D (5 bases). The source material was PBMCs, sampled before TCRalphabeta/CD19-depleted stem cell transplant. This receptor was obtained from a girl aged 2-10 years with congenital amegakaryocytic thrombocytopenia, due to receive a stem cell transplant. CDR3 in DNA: TGTGCCAGCAGTGGGCCAACGTCCGAAGACTACACAGATACGCAGTATTTT. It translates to CASSGPTSEDYTDTQYF.